This entry describes one T cell receptor beta chain. No antigen is known for it. This sample also contains other DNA sequences that code for the same CDR3. At the deep level, the assay was run. TCRdb keeps only in-frame clones here, not all; method: immunoSEQ multiplex PCR. The table has about 550,000 clones, roughly 95% seen once. The naive CD8 subset, CD45RO-negative cells positively selected for CCR7, excluded terminally differentiated effector memory CD45RA+ cells. The sample comes from a study of shared clonotypes between healthy human individuals. Regarding the study as a whole: At large depth, rarefaction still showed sorted-subset sequencing to be incomplete. Non-shared clonotypes showed lower generation probabilities than clonotypes common to all four donors. Larger estimated richness was generally recorded for naive subsets relative to memory subsets.

This CDR3 contains 11 residues. The V end lost 3 bases, the J end lost 5 bases, and 5 bases lay between the germline ends. The germline CDR1 and CDR2 sequences are SGHDT and YYEEEE. The sequenced sample was naive CD8+ T cells sorted from blood. The sequence derives from a woman in her 30s in good health. This chain joins TRBV5-6 and TRBJ2-5; a weak D match, TRBD2 (5 bases). The CDR3 bases are TGTGCCAGCAGCTCGGGGGAGACCCAGTACTTC. Translating gives CASSSGETQYF.